This TCR beta chain derives from a study of long-term antiretroviral therapy in people with HIV. At survey level, the immunoSEQ assay was run in its v3.0 version. Profiling relied on immunoSEQ multiplex PCR, and the TCRdb table lists in-frame clones only, not all of them. The profile shows 6,000 or so clones, more than 60% of them singletons. V trimming: 2 bases; J trimming: 1 base; junction bases outside the gene matches: 5. The CDR3 spans 15 residues. Germline lookup yields CDR1 MNHEY and CDR2 SMNVEV (reference sequence). Cryopreserved PBMC samples of about 1-10 million cells were used for DNA extraction.

The sequence was obtained from a man aged 35-49 years with HIV. The V and J genes are TRBV27 and TRBJ2-7; TRBD1 matches at 7 bases. The material was unsorted PBMCs, obtained 0.5 years before starting antiretroviral therapy. CDR3 nucleotide sequence: TGTGCCAGCAGTTTAAGAGGGACAGCTTCCTACGAGCAGTACTTC. It specifies CASSLRGTASYEQYF.